This T cell receptor (beta chain) was identified during a study of human T cells and chemical hapten exposure. The overall study: The patient population, which was mostly female, had alopecia areata, totalis or universalis. Small discrepancies in pooled library volume mainly accounted for the varying TCR yields per sample.

This clonotype has more than one count but fewer than ten. At one of its ends the junction is not consistent with the germline gene, which may arise from a read error. TCRdb analysed the RACE reads with MiXCR anew, one entry per CDR3 protein. The repertoire consists of more than 80,000 distinct CDR3 sequences, with under 9% occurring once and the leading ten covering about 1.6%. Germline V gene lookup returns CDR1 SSHAT and CDR2 FNYEAQ (reference sequence). The CDR3 consists of 17 residues. Time point given: patch test 1, 2 weeks after DPC sensitization. The treatment: therapeutic diphenylcyclopropenone sensitization with weekly scalp DPC.

Here the sequenced sample was whole blood, taken in connection with sensitization to the hapten diphenylcyclopropenone (DPC). The chain links TRBV7-7 to TRBJ2-3; 12 bases are a match to TRBD1. The clonotype originates from a woman aged 25-40 years with alopecia areata. Some clones in this sample may be carry-over from other donors' samples. The CDR3 nucleotides are TGTGCTAGCAGCCCAGGGACAGGGGGCATCGGCACAGATACGCAGTATTTT. It is translated as CASSPGTGGIGTDTQYF.